Listed here are 4 T cell receptor beta chains from one sample, sequenced in a study of blood T cell repertoires in COVID-19. Using immunoSEQ multiplex PCR, the repertoire was profiled, and TCRdb retains in-frame clones only, with some absent. The repertoire consists of tens of thousands of clones, with about 93% occurring once and the leading ten covering 0.77%. Material: peripheral blood. The receptors shown here come from an elderly woman with acute or convalescent COVID-19.

CDR3: CASSLDRAAFF. For the CDR3, the DNA is TGTGCCAGCAGCCTAGACAGGGCGGCTTTCTTT. The chain has TRBV6-2 or TRBV6-3 and TRBJ1-1; 7 bases align to TRBD1. J lost 11 bases, V lost 6 bases, and 6 bases had no gene match. There are 11 residues in the CDR3. The germline V gene has CDR1 MNHEY and CDR2 SVGEGT.

V is TRBV24-1 and J is TRBJ2-7; maybe TRBD1 (6 bases). Germline V lookup: CDR1 KGHDR, CDR2 SFDVKD. V shed 4 bases and J shed 6 bases, with 18 bases lying between them. The CDR3 totals 15 residues. Written as DNA, the CDR3 is TGTGCCACCAGTGACTCCGGGACACAAGGATCCGAGCAGTACTTC. Amino acid sequence: CATSDSGTQGSEQYF.

The chain carries TRBV19 and TRBJ2-3, with D perhaps TRBD2 (5 bases). The germline V gene encodes CDR1 LNHDA and CDR2 SQIVND (reference sequence). The CDR3 is 16 amino acids. Trimming shortened V by 3 bases and J by 5 bases, and 18 bases separated the two germline ends. The CDR3 nucleotides read TGTGCCAGTAGTATTTATGGGGAGAGAGAACGAGATACGCAGTATTTT. Protein product: CASSIYGERERDTQYF.

This clone was found once. This sequence joins TRBV27 and TRBJ2-3, with D tentatively TRBD1 (6 bases). This CDR3 has 15 residues. Trimming cost V 2 bases and J 4 bases, with 13 bases left between them. The V gene's germline CDR1 is MNHEY and CDR2 SMNVEV (reference sequence). CDR3 loop: CASSLTGIRADTQYF. CDR3 in DNA: TGTGCCAGCAGTTTAACAGGGATTCGGGCAGATACGCAGTATTTT.